Below, 22 T cell receptor beta chains from the same sample are listed, as sequenced in a study of identical twins. TCRdb analysed the 5' RACE reads with MiXCR anew, one entry per CDR3 protein. The data show nearly 650,000 distinct CDR3 sequences, under 8.5% seen once. These same data were also listed under a study on yellow fever vaccine responses in identical twins.

Specimen: PBMCs. Every receptor here comes from a woman aged 18-35 years in good health.

This clonotype was observed a few times. CDR3 region: CATSRGQGASKNIQYF. CDR3 DNA: TGTGCCACCAGCAGAGGACAGGGGGCTTCCAAAAACATTCAGTACTTC. The chain uses TRBV15 and TRBJ2-4, with 10 nucleotides matching TRBD1. Per the germline V gene, CDR1 is LNHNV and CDR2 is YYDKDF (reference sequence). V was pared by 1 base and J by 2 bases, with 2 bases of the junction left unmatched. The CDR3 contains 16 residues.

This clonotype was recorded many times. V gene TRBV27 combines with J gene TRBJ1-1; 7 bases are a match to TRBD1. Germline lookup yields CDR1 MNHEY and CDR2 SMNVEV (reference sequence). The length of the CDR3 is 14 residues. V dropped 5 bases and J dropped 2; count of bases not matched to a gene: 5. CDR3 bases: TGTGCCAGCAGTGACGGGACAGCAAACACTGAAGCTTTCTTT. Residues: CASSDGTANTEAFF.

This clonotype came up a few times. This chain connects TRBV20-1 to TRBJ2-2, with 7 bases matching TRBD1. There are 16 residues in the CDR3. V lost 0 bases and J lost 7; bases outside the gene matches: 11. CDR1 and CDR2 from the germline V gene are DFQATT and SNEGSKA (reference sequence). CDR3 loop: CSARDLRQGVGGELFF. CDR3 DNA sequence: TGCAGTGCTAGAGATCTCCGACAGGGTGTTGGCGGGGAGCTGTTTTTT.

This clonotype was recorded at least ten times. The V call is TRBV6-1, the J call TRBJ1-5; 12 bases are a match to TRBD1. Germline CDR1 and CDR2: MNHNS and SASEGT. The J segment lost 3 bases and the V segment lost 5 bases, leaving 8 bases of the junction unmatched. This CDR3 region has 17 residues. The CDR3 DNA reads as TGTGCCAGCAGTCCAAGCGGGACAGGGGGCCCCAATCAGCCCCAGCATTTT. This encodes CASSPSGTGGPNQPQHF.

The CDR3 DNA sequence: TGTGCCACCGCGGCTAGTTCCAATGAGCAGTTCTTC. This codes for CATAASSNEQFF. This chain links TRBV24-1 with TRBJ2-1; D unclear. CDR1 is KGHDR and CDR2 is SFDVKD in the germline V gene. The V end lost 9 bases, the J end lost 6 bases, and 11 bases lay between the germline ends. The length of the CDR3 is 12 residues.

This clonotype showed up many times. This chain links TRBV20-1 with TRBJ2-4; tentatively, D is TRBD2 (5 bases). Trimming took off 6 bases at V and 5 bases at J, with 17 bases between the two ends. This CDR3 has 14 amino acids. The germline V gene has CDR1 DFQATT and CDR2 SNEGSKA (reference sequence). CDR3 sequence reads: CSARKADGENIQYF. The CDR3 region has the DNA TGCAGTGCGAGAAAAGCAGACGGGGAAAACATTCAGTACTTC.

The genes are TRBV12-3 or TRBV12-4 and TRBJ2-7, with D perhaps TRBD1 (5 bases). The CDR3 is made up of 14 amino acids. Trimming pared 6 bases from V and 5 bases from J, leaving 17 bases between. This CDR3 reads CASSRGGAVDEQYV. Written as DNA, the CDR3 is TGTGCCAGCAGCCGAGGTGGGGCGGTGGACGAGCAGTACGTC.

V is TRBV11-3 and J is TRBJ2-7, with D perhaps TRBD1 (6 bases). V was cut by 1 base and J by 0 bases, with 16 bases left in between. The CDR3 length is 17 residues. Per germline, CDR1 SGHNT and CDR2 YENEEA. CDR3 loop: CASSLASRGSSSYEQYF. In DNA, the CDR3 is TGTGCCAGCAGCTTAGCCTCTAGGGGGTCGAGCTCCTACGAGCAGTACTTC.

This clonotype was seen many times. The CDR3 DNA sequence: TGTGCCAGCAGCGAACAGGCCATGAACACCGGGGAGCTGTTTTTT. Translated, it gives CASSEQAMNTGELFF. The V gene is TRBV7-2, the J gene TRBJ2-2; D is perhaps TRBD1 (5 bases). The V end was cut by 5 bases, the J end by 1 base, with 11 bases between. The CDR3 loop spans 15 amino acids. Germline V lookup: CDR1 SGHTA, CDR2 FQGNSA.

In its sample, this clonotype was seen a few times. This chain connects TRBV7-3 to TRBJ2-1; 10 bases fit TRBD1. The CDR3 has 15 amino acids. From germline, CDR1 is SGHTA and CDR2 FQGTGA. V was clipped by 6 bases and J by 6 bases; unmatched bases: 8. CDR3 in DNA: TGTGCCAGCAGTCCCGGGACAGGGGTGCTCAATGAGCAGTTCTTC. Protein sequence: CASSPGTGVLNEQFF.

This clonotype showed up just a few times. This chain links TRBV5-1 with TRBJ2-4, with TRBD1 identical over 10 bases. The CDR3 length is 18 residues. Germline V gene sequence: CDR1 SGHRS, CDR2 YFSETQ. The V gene end was trimmed by 1 base and the J gene end by 4 bases; junction bases not matched to a gene: 11. CDR3: CASSLFDFGTGDKNIQYF. CDR3 in DNA: TGCGCCAGCAGCTTGTTCGACTTTGGGACAGGGGATAAAAACATTCAGTACTTC.

The V call is TRBV9, the J call TRBJ2-1, with D perhaps matching TRBD1 (5 bases). The CDR3 runs 15 residues. Per germline, CDR1 SGDLS and CDR2 YYNGEE. With 5 bases removed from V and 6 bases from J, the gap between germline ends came to 18 bases. CDR3: CASSGRASVPNEQFF. The CDR3 DNA is TGTGCCAGCAGTGGCAGGGCCTCGGTTCCCAATGAGCAGTTCTTC.

There are a few counts of this clonotype. This chain connects TRBV19 to TRBJ1-4; D ambiguous. This CDR3 region has 14 residues. CDR1 and CDR2 from the germline V gene are LNHDA and SQIVND (reference sequence). Trimming cost V 9 bases and J 0 bases, with 11 bases left between them. The CDR3 nucleotides read TGTGCCAGCAAGATTCAAGCAACTAATGAAAAACTGTTTTTT. This gives the protein CASKIQATNEKLFF.

Comment on this clonotype: A much larger clone differs from this one at a single base, so this may be a read error. J is TRBJ2-7 and V is TRBV29-1; 7 nucleotides match TRBD1. The CDR3 has 16 residues. CDR1 is SQVTM, CDR2 ANQGSEA, per germline. CDR3 bases: TGCAGCGTTGAAGGCCAAGGGACAGCGAGTATGTACGAGCAGCACTTC. Amino acids: CSVEGQGTASMYEQHF.

The J gene is TRBJ2-7, the V gene TRBV11-2; tentative D call: TRBD2 (6 bases). V gave up 4 bases and J gave up 7 bases, with 11 bases separating them. The CDR3 has 12 residues. Germline V CDR1 and CDR2: SGHAT, FQNNGV. The CDR3: CASSSWAGEQYV. In DNA form, the CDR3 reads TGTGCCAGCAGCTCCTGGGCGGGAGAGCAGTACGTC.

V usage is TRBV2 and J usage is TRBJ2-5, with 7 nucleotides matching TRBD2. V lost 7 bases, J lost 7 bases, and 15 bases stayed unmatched. CDR1 is SNHLY and CDR2 is FYNNEI in the germline V gene. CDR3 size: 15 residues. The CDR3 loop reads CASTSNLGTKGTQYF. DNA for the CDR3: TGTGCCAGCACTTCGAACCTCGGGACTAAGGGGACCCAGTACTTC.

This clonotype was recorded at least ten times. This rearrangement joins TRBV12-3 or TRBV12-4 to TRBJ2-1; D uncertain. V gave up 7 bases and J gave up 8 bases, with 15 bases separating them. The CDR3 totals 13 residues. The CDR3 DNA sequence: TGTGCCAGCACCCAAAAACCGGTCGATGAGCAGTTCTTC. It is translated as CASTQKPVDEQFF.

This clonotype was observed a few times. CDR3 region: CASSLGQPGAGELFF. The CDR3 nucleotides are TGCGCCAGCAGCCTAGGACAACCTGGGGCCGGGGAGCTGTTTTTT. The chain carries TRBV5-1 and TRBJ2-2; a possible D gene is TRBD1 (5 bases). Trimming took off 4 bases at V and 6 bases at J, with 16 bases between the two ends. The CDR3 is 15 amino acids. CDR1 SGHRS and CDR2 YFSETQ come from the germline V gene.

This clonotype was seen repeatedly, ten times or more. The rearrangement links TRBV12-3 or TRBV12-4 to TRBJ2-1; unclear D gene. V was clipped by 7 bases and J by 8 bases, with 12 bases between them. The CDR3 spans 12 residues. CDR3 sequence: CASTLGLDEQFF. The CDR3 DNA reads as TGTGCCAGCACCCTAGGTTTGGATGAGCAGTTCTTC.

In its sample, this clonotype was seen a few times. V and J are TRBV20-1 and TRBJ2-1; 9 bases are shared with TRBD2. Germline V gives CDR1 DFQATT, CDR2 SNEGSKA (reference sequence). The CDR3 spans 15 residues. J was trimmed by 1 base and V by 3 bases; bases with no gene match: 4. CDR3 amino acids: CSASHSGGSYNEQFF. The CDR3 DNA reads TGCAGTGCTAGTCATAGCGGGGGATCCTACAATGAGCAGTTCTTC.

This clonotype turned up a few times. This chain uses TRBV12-3 or TRBV12-4 with TRBJ2-4; D may correspond to TRBD1 or TRBD2 (7 bases each). Trimming removed 7 bases at V and 3 bases at J, with 13 bases between. The CDR3 totals 14 residues. In DNA form, the CDR3 reads TGTGCCAGCAAGGCAGGGGGGGGCAAAAACATTCAGTACTTC. It yields the protein CASKAGGGKNIQYF.

The chain joins TRBV28 to TRBJ1-6; 7 nucleotides agree with TRBD1. Germline V gene sequence: CDR1 MDHEN, CDR2 SYDVKM. The CDR3 extends over 15 amino acids. After removal of 6 bases from V and 7 bases from J, the junction contained 9 bases not matched to a gene. CDR3 protein: CASRADRVGNSPLHF. The DNA for the CDR3 is TGTGCCAGCAGAGCCGACAGGGTAGGGAATTCACCCCTCCACTTT.